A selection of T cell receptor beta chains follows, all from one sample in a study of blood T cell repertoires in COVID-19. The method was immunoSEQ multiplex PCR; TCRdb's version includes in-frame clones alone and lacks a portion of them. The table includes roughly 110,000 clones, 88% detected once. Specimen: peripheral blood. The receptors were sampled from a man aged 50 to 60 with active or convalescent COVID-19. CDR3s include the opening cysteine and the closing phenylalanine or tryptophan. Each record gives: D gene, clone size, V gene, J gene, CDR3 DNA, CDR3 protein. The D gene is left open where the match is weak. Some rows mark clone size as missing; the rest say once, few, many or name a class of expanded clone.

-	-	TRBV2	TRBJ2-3	TGTGCCAGCAGCCCCGAAAGCGGGTGGGGAGATACGCAGTATTTT	CASSPESGWGDTQYF
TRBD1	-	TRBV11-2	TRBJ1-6	TGTGCCAGCAGCAACGGACAGGTATCTTCACCCCTCCACTTT	CASSNGQVSSPLHF
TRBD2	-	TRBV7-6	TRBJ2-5	TGTGCCAGCAGCCCGTGGACTAGTCTGGAGACCCAGTACTTC	CASSPWTSLETQYF
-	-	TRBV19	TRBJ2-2	TGTGCCAGTAGTATGTCAGGGGTACCTGGGGAGCTGTTTTTT	CASSMSGVPGELFF
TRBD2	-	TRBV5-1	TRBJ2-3	TGCGCCAGCAGCTTGGAGGGACTAGCGGAAAGCACAGATACGCAGTATTTT	CASSLEGLAESTDTQYF
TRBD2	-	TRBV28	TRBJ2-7	TGTGCCAGCAGTTTATACAGGGCAGGACTAGCGGGACACTACGAGCAGTACTTC	CASSLYRAGLAGHYEQYF
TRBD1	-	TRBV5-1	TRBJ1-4	TGCGCCAGCAGCTGGGGGACAGGGGCTGAAAAACTGTTTTTT	CASSWGTGAEKLFF
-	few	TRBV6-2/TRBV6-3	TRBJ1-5	TGTGCCAGCAGTCCCTTGGACGGGGGGTATGGCCTTGGGCCCCAGCATTTT	CASSPLDGGYGLGPQHF
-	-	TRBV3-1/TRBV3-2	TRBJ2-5	TGTGCCAGCAGCCAAGAAGGTTTGGAGCACTTC	CASSQEGLEHF
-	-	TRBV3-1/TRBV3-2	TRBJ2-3	TGTGCCAGCAGCCATAGACTCCTAGCTGTGGGGGGTAGGGCGGGACGCCTAGATACGCAGTATTTT	CASSHRLLAVGGRAGRLDTQYF
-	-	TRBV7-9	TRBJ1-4	TGTGCCAGCAGCCGCGGGGAGGATCGCAAGGAAAAACTGTTTTTT	CASSRGEDRKEKLFF
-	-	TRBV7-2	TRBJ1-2	TGTGCCAGGTCGGTCCTGGAACAGGCGATCCTCTATGGCTACACCTTC	CARSVLEQAILYGYTF
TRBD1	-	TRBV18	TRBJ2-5	TGTGCCAGCTCACCTACAAGACAGGGGAGGGAGACCCAGTACTTC	CASSPTRQGRETQYF
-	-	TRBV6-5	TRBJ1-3	TGTGCCAGCAGCCGTGGACAGATCTCTGGAAACACCATATATTTT	CASSRGQISGNTIYF
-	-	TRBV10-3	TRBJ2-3	TGTGCCATCAACGAGGACCCACGCGGGGCAGATACGCAGTATTTT	CAINEDPRGADTQYF
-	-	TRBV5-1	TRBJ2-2	TGCGCCAGCAGCCCAGGGGGGTACGGCGGGGAGCTGTTTTTT	CASSPGGYGGELFF
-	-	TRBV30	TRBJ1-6	TGTGCCTGGAGGACGGGGGGGGATTCACCCCTCCACTTT	CAWRTGGDSPLHF
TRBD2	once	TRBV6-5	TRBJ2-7	TGTGCCAGCAGTTCAGGACTAGCGGCTTTCTCCTACGAGCAGTACTTC	CASSSGLAAFSYEQYF
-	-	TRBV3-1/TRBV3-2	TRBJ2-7	TGTGCCAGCAGCACTCCCGGGGGAAACTACGAGCAGTACTTC	CASSTPGGNYEQYF
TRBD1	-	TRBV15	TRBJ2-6	TGTGCCACCAGCAGAGATTGGTCGGACAGGGGAATTTTCTCTGGGGCCAACGTCCTGACTTTC	CATSRDWSDRGIFSGANVLTF
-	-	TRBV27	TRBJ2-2	TGTGCCAGCAATGCGGGGGCCCGGAACACCGGGGAGCTGTTTTTT	CASNAGARNTGELFF
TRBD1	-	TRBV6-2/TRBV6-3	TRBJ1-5	TGTGCCAGCAGCCCCTCGTGGACAGGACCAAGAGCAGGTTATCAGCCCCAGCATTTT	CASSPSWTGPRAGYQPQHF